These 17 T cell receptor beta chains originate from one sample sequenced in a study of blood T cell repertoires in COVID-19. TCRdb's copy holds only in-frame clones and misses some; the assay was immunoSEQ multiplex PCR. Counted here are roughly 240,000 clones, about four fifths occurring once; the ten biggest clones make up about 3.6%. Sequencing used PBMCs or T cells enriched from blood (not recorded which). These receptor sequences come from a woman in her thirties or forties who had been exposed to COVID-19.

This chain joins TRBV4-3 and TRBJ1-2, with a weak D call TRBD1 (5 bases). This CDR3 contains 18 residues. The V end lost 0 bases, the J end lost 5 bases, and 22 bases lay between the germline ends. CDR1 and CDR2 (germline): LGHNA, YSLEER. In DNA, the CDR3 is TGCGCCAGCAGCCAAGATTTAATGGGGCAGGGCAGGACATATGGCTACACCTTC. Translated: CASSQDLMGQGRTYGYTF.

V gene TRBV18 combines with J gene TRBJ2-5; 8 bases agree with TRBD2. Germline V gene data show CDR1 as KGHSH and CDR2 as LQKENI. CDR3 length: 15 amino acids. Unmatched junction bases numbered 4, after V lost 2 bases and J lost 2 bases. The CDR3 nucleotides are TGTGCCAGCTCACCATTGCGGGGGGTACAAGAGACCCAGTACTTC. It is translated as CASSPLRGVQETQYF.

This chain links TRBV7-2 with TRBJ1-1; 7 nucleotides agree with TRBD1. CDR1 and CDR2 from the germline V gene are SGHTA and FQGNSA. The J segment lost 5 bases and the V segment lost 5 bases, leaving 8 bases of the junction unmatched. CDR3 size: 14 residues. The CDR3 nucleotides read TGTGCCAGCAGCCAAAACCAGGGGGTAACTGAAGCTTTCTTT. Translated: CASSQNQGVTEAFF.

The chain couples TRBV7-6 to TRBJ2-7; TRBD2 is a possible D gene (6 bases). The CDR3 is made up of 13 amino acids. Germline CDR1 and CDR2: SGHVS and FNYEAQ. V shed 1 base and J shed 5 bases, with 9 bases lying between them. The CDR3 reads CASSLGRADEQYF. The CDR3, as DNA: TGTGCCAGCAGCTTAGGGAGGGCTGACGAGCAGTACTTC.

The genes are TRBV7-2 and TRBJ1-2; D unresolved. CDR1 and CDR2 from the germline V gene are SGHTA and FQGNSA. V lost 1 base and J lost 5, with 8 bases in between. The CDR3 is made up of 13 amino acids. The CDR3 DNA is TGTGCCAGCAGCTTAGAAGGAGGGTATGGCTACACCTTC. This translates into CASSLEGGYGYTF.

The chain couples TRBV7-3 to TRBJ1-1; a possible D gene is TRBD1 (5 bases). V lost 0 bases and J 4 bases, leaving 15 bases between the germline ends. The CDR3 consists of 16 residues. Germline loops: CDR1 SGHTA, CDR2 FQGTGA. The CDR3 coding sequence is TGTGCCAGCAGCTTAACGTGGGGAGGGAGGGGCACTGAAGCTTTCTTT. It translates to CASSLTWGGRGTEAFF.

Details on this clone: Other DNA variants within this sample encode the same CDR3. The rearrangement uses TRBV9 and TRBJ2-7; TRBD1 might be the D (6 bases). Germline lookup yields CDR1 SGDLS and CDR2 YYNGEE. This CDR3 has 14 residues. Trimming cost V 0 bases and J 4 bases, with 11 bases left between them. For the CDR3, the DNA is TGTGCCAGCAGCGTAGGGGCAGGGGAGTACGAGCAGTACTTC. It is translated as CASSVGAGEYEQYF.

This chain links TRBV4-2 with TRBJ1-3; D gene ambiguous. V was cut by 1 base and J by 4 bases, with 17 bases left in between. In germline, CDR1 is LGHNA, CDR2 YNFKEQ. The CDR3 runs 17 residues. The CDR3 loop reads CASSQAPQRFTGNTIYF. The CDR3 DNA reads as TGTGCCAGCAGCCAAGCCCCTCAGCGTTTCACCGGAAACACCATATATTTT.

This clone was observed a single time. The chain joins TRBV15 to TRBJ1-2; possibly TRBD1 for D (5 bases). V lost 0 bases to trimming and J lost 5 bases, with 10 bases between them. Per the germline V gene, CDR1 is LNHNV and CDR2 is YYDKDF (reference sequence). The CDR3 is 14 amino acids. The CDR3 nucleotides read TGTGCCACCAGCAGAGATCGGACATATTATGGCTACACCTTC. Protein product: CATSRDRTYYGYTF. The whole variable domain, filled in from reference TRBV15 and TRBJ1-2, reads DAMVIQNPRYQVTQFGKPVTLSCSQTLNHNVMYWYQQKSSQAPKLLFHYYDKDFNNEADTPDNFQSRRPNTSFCFLDIRSPGLGDTAMYLCATSRDRTYYGYTFGSGTRLTVV.

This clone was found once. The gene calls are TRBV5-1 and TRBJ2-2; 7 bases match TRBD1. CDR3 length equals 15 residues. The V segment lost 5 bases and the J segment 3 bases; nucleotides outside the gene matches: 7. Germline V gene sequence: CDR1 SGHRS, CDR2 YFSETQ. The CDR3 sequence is CASRAGGWDTGELFF. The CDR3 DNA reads TGCGCCAGCAGGGCAGGGGGATGGGACACCGGGGAGCTGTTTTTT. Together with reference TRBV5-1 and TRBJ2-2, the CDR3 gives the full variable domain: KAGVTQTPRYLIKTRGQQVTLSCSPISGHRSVSWYQQTPGQGLQFLFEYFSETQRNKGNFPGRFSGRQFSNSRSEMNVSTLELGDSALYLCASRAGGWDTGELFFGEGSRLTVL.

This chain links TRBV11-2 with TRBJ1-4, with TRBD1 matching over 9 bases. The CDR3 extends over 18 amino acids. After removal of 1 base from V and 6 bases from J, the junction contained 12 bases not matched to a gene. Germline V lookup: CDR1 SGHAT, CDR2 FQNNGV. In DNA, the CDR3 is TGTGCCAGCAGCTTAGTCTCCGAGACAGGGGGGTTTTATGAAAAACTGTTTTTT. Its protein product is CASSLVSETGGFYEKLFF.

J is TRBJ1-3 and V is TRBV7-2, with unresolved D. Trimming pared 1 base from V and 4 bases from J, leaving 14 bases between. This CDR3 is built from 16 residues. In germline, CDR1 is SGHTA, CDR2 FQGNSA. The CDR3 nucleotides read TGTGCCAGCAGCTTAGATGAGAACTTAGTCGGAAACACCATATATTTT. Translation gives CASSLDENLVGNTIYF.

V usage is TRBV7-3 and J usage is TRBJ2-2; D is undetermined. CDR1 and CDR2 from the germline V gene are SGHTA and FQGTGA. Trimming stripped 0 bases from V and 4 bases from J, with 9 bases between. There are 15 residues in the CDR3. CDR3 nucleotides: TGTGCCAGCAGCTTAACCCTAGGCGGCACCGGGGAGCTGTTTTTT. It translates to CASSLTLGGTGELFF.

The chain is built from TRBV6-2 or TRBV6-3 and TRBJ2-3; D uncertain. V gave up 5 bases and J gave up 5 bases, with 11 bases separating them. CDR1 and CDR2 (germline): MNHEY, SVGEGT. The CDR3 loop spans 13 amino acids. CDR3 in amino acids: CASSPHPGDTQYF. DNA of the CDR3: TGTGCCAGCAGTCCCCACCCAGGAGATACGCAGTATTTT.

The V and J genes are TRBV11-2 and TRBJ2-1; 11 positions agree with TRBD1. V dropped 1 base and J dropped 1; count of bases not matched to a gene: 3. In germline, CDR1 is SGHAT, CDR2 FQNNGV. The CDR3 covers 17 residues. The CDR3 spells CASSLVGTGGSYNEQFF. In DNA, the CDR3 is TGTGCCAGCAGCTTAGTAGGGACAGGGGGGTCCTACAATGAGCAGTTCTTC. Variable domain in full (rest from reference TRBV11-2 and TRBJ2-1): EAGVAQSPRYKIIEKRQSVAFWCNPISGHATLYWYQQILGQGPKLLIQFQNNGVVDDSQLPKDRFSAERLKGVDSTLKIQPAKLEDSAVYLCASSLVGTGGSYNEQFFGPGTRLTVL.

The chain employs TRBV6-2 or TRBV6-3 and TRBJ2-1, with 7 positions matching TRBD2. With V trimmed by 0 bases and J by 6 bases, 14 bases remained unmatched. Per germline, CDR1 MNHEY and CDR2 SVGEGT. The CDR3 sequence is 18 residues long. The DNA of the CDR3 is TGTGCCAGCAGTTACTCGAATTGGGCGGGGGTCCGGGGCAATGAGCAGTTCTTC. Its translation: CASSYSNWAGVRGNEQFF.

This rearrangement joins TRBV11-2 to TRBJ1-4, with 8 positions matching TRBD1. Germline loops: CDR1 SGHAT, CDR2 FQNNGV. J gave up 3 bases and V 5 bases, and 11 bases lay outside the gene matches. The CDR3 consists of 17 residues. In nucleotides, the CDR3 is TGTGCCAGCAGCCGTTCCGGGACAGGAGTTCCTAATGAAAAACTGTTTTTT. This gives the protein CASSRSGTGVPNEKLFF. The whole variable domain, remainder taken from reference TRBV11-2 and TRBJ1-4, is EAGVAQSPRYKIIEKRQSVAFWCNPISGHATLYWYQQILGQGPKLLIQFQNNGVVDDSQLPKDRFSAERLKGVDSTLKIQPAKLEDSAVYLCASSRSGTGVPNEKLFFGSGTQLSVL.